These 3 T cell receptor beta chains came from one sample sequenced in a study of T cell changes during pregnancy in multiple sclerosis. This table comes from immunoSEQ multiplex PCR, and its TCRdb copy is limited to in-frame clones, with some not included. Of fewer than 85,000 clones listed, 85% to 95% are singletons. Material: peripheral blood, obtained in the third trimester of pregnancy. The receptor set was obtained from a female donor in good health, enrolled as a control in a pregnancy study.

Note on this clone: Germline and junction disagree at one end, which may indicate a read error. This rearrangement joins TRBV7-7 to TRBJ1-1, with 8 bases matching TRBD1. The CDR3 covers 16 residues. The germline V gene has CDR1 SSHAT and CDR2 FNYEAQ (reference sequence). CDR3 in DNA: TGTGCTAGCAGCCCCCAGGGGGCCCAGGGAAGGACTGAAGCTTTCTTT. Protein sequence: CASSPQGAQGRTEAFF.

This clone was seen only once. The rearrangement links TRBV4-1 to TRBJ1-2, with 9 nucleotides matching TRBD1. Per germline, CDR1 MGHRA and CDR2 YSYEKL. This CDR3 spans 14 amino acids. V lost 4 bases and J lost 7; bases outside the gene matches: 7. CDR3 in DNA: TGCGCCAGCAGCCTCGGGACAGGGAGCTTTGGCTACACCTTC. Translating gives CASSLGTGSFGYTF.

In nucleotides, the CDR3 is TGCGCCAGTGGACAGTACGGCTACGAGCAGTACTTC. It translates to CASGQYGYEQYF. The genes are TRBV5-1 and TRBJ2-7; D possibly corresponds to TRBD1 (6 bases). The CDR3 loop spans 12 amino acids. V was trimmed by 8 bases and J by 3 bases, leaving 12 bases between them. CDR1 SGHRS and CDR2 YFSETQ come from the germline V gene. Drawing the rest from reference TRBV5-1 and TRBJ2-7, the complete variable domain is KAGVTQTPRYLIKTRGQQVTLSCSPISGHRSVSWYQQTPGQGLQFLFEYFSETQRNKGNFPGRFSGRQFSNSRSEMNVSTLELGDSALYLCASGQYGYEQYFGPGTRLTVT.